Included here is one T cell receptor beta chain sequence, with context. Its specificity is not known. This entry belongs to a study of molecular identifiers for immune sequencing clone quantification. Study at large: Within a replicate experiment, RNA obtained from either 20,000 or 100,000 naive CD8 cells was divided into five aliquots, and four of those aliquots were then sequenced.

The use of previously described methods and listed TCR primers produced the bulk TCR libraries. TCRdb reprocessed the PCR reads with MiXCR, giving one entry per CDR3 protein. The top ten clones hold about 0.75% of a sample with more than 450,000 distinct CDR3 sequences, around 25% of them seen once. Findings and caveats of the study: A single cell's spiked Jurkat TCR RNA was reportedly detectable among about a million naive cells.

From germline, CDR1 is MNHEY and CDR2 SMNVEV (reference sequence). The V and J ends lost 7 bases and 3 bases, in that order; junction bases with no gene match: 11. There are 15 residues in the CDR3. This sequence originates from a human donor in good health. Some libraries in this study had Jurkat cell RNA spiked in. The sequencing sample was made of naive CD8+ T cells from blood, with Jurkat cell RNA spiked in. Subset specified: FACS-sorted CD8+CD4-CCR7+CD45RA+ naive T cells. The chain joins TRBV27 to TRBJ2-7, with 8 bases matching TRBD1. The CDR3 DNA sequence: TGTGCCAGCAACCCAACAGGGGGAGCCCTCTACGAGCAGTACTTC. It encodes CASNPTGGALYEQYF.